A selection of T cell receptor beta chains follows, all from one sample in a study of cytomegalovirus exposure and HLA in healthy donors. Using immunoSEQ multiplex PCR, the repertoire was profiled, and TCRdb retains in-frame clones only, with some absent. The sample lists some 60,000 clones; just under 75% were seen once. The sequenced sample was PBMCs. The receptor source for this set is a woman aged 25 to 45 in good health and CMV-seronegative. Each CDR3 is given with its conserved first and last residue. Fields, in order: J gene, D gene, V gene, clone size, CDR3 DNA, CDR3 protein. D genes are given only for firm matches. Clone size is not always given. Where it is, it says once, few, many or a class for expanded clones.

j_call: TRBJ1-2
d_call: .
v_call: TRBV6-6
clone_size: .
cdr3_nt: TGTGCCAGCAGAATTGACAGGAACTATGGCTACACCTTC
cdr3_aa: CASRIDRNYGYTF

j_call: TRBJ1-1
d_call: TRBD1
v_call: TRBV19
clone_size: few
cdr3_nt: TGTGCCAGTAGTATGGACAGGGCTGACACTGAAGCTTTCTTT
cdr3_aa: CASSMDRADTEAFF

j_call: TRBJ2-3
d_call: TRBD2
v_call: TRBV7-2
clone_size: .
cdr3_nt: TGTGCCAGCAGGGGGGGGACGAGCACAGATACGCAGTATTTT
cdr3_aa: CASRGGTSTDTQYF

j_call: TRBJ2-3
d_call: .
v_call: TRBV7-8
clone_size: few
cdr3_nt: TGTGCCAGCAGCTTAATCACTAGCACAGATACGCAGTATTTT
cdr3_aa: CASSLITSTDTQYF

j_call: TRBJ2-1
d_call: .
v_call: TRBV11-2
clone_size: .
cdr3_nt: TGTGCCAGCAGCCTAGACAGCTCCTACAATGAGCAGTTCTTC
cdr3_aa: CASSLDSSYNEQFF

j_call: TRBJ1-6
d_call: TRBD1
v_call: TRBV5-1
clone_size: .
cdr3_nt: TGCGCCAGCAGCTTGGGACAGGGAAATTCACCCCTCCACTTT
cdr3_aa: CASSLGQGNSPLHF

j_call: TRBJ2-2
d_call: TRBD2
v_call: TRBV27
clone_size: .
cdr3_nt: TGTGCCAGCAGTTTCTCCGGGACTAGCCAGGGCACCGGGGAGCTGTTTTTT
cdr3_aa: CASSFSGTSQGTGELFF

j_call: TRBJ2-5
d_call: TRBD1
v_call: TRBV27
clone_size: .
cdr3_nt: TGTGCCAGCAGTTTCCTCGGACAGGGAAGAGTGTTAGAGACCCAGTACTTC
cdr3_aa: CASSFLGQGRVLETQYF

j_call: TRBJ1-5
d_call: .
v_call: TRBV21-1
clone_size: .
cdr3_nt: TGTGCCAGCAGCTTAGTGGTATCCCGGGGGAATAGCAATCAGCCCCAGCATTTT
cdr3_aa: CASSLVVSRGNSNQPQHF

j_call: TRBJ2-2
d_call: .
v_call: TRBV5-4
clone_size: .
cdr3_nt: TGTGCCAGCAGCTTGAGCAGGGGGGCCGGGGAGCTGTTTTTT
cdr3_aa: CASSLSRGAGELFF